The 6 T cell receptor beta chains below were found in one sample sequenced in a study of CD8+CD57+ T cells in acquired aplastic anemia. For CDR3 and TCR beta VDJ profiling, genomic DNA was the template used. Using its own MiXCR run on the reads, TCRdb lists one record per CDR3 protein. The sample lists about 400,000 distinct CDR3 sequences, 55% to 70% occurring once. The specimen sequenced was sorted CD4+, CD8+, or CD8+CD57+ T cells (not recorded which) from PBMCs. The receptors derive from a human donor in good health, serving as a control.

This chain uses TRBV20-1 with TRBJ2-7; possibly TRBD1 or TRBD2 for D (5 bases each). V shed 3 bases and J shed 2 bases, with 11 bases lying between them. This CDR3 spans 13 amino acids. Per the germline V gene, CDR1 is DFQATT and CDR2 is SNEGSKA (reference sequence). Here the CDR3 DNA reads TGCAGTGCTAGGGGGGTCGGGGCCTACGAGCAGTACTTC. Its protein is CSARGVGAYEQYF.

This sequence joins TRBV5-1 and TRBJ2-2; D remains ambiguous. The germline V gene has CDR1 SGHRS and CDR2 YFSETQ. V was shortened by 4 bases and J by 7 bases, with 17 bases between the two germline ends. The length of the CDR3 is 15 residues. The CDR3 here is CASSPQVRVSGELFF. CDR3 DNA sequence: TGCGCCAGCAGCCCCCAGGTACGTGTCAGCGGGGAGCTGTTTTTT.

The chain has TRBV7-2 and TRBJ2-1, with D tentatively TRBD1 (5 bases). Germline values: CDR1 SGHTA, CDR2 FQGNSA. The CDR3 is 15 amino acids. V lost 3 bases and J 1 base, leaving 10 bases between the germline ends. CDR3 DNA: TGTGCCAGCAGCTTGTCTAGGGGTTCCTACAATGAGCAGTTCTTC. Translating gives CASSLSRGSYNEQFF.

This clonotype was observed a few times. The chain has TRBV7-8 and TRBJ2-5; maybe TRBD1 (6 bases). V gave up 5 bases and J gave up 4 bases, with 17 bases separating them. This CDR3 comprises 15 residues. Per germline, CDR1 SGHVS and CDR2 FQNEAQ. The CDR3 nucleotides are TGTGCCAGCAGCCGCGCACAGGGTTTGAGAGAGACCCAGTACTTC. It specifies CASSRAQGLRETQYF. The full variable domain, rest sourced from reference TRBV7-8 and TRBJ2-5, is GAGVSQSPRYKVAKRGQDVALRCDPISGHVSLFWYQQALGQGPEFLTYFQNEAQLDKSGLPSDRFFAERPEGSVSTLKIQRTQQEDSAVYLCASSRAQGLRETQYFGPGTRLLVL.

Remarks on this clonotype: Germline and junction disagree at one end, which may indicate a read error. V usage is TRBV5-1 and J usage is TRBJ1-6; D is unresolved. Germline CDR1 SGHRS, CDR2 YFSETQ. The CDR3 length is 18 residues. The CDR3 protein is CASSFAPVGLRLSSPLHF. CDR3 DNA: TGTGCCAGCAGCTTTGCGCCGGTGGGCCTAAGGCTTAGTTCACCCCTCCACTTT.

Comment on this clonotype: A much larger clone is a single base away; this may be a read error. This chain joins TRBV28 and TRBJ2-7; TRBD1 agrees at 7 bases. Germline V CDR1 and CDR2: MDHEN, SYDVKM. This CDR3 spans 14 amino acids. V shed 10 bases, J shed 4 bases, and the junction held 13 bases outside the gene matches. The CDR3 DNA reads TGTGCCAACAGCCTAGGGGGCAGGGGGTACGAGCAGTACTTC. Translated: CANSLGGRGYEQYF.